The next 14 T cell receptor beta chains were all read from a single sample in a study of cytomegalovirus exposure and HLA in healthy donors. Assay: immunoSEQ multiplex PCR; the TCRdb copy retains only in-frame clones and omits some. The table shows 120,000 to 150,000 clones, with 70% to 90% occurring only once. Material for sequencing was PBMCs. The receptors originated from a young woman in good health and CMV-seropositive.

J is TRBJ2-2 and V is TRBV28, with D perhaps matching TRBD1 (6 bases). Between the trimmed V and J ends, which lost 3 bases and 6 bases, there was a span of 14 bases. From germline, CDR1 is MDHEN and CDR2 SYDVKM. The CDR3 loop spans 15 amino acids. Written as DNA, the CDR3 is TGTGCCAGCAGTTTCGTCCTCAGGGGTTCCGGGGAGCTGTTTTTT. As protein: CASSFVLRGSGELFF.

The rearrangement uses TRBV9 and TRBJ1-3; 7 positions agree with TRBD1. J was trimmed by 1 base and V by 4 bases; bases with no gene match: 11. Germline V gene data show CDR1 as SGDLS and CDR2 as YYNGEE. The CDR3 spans 17 residues. The CDR3 is CASSLNPTGASGNTIYF. The CDR3 DNA follows: TGTGCCAGCAGCCTAAACCCAACAGGGGCATCTGGAAACACCATATATTTT. The full variable domain, rest sourced from reference TRBV9 and TRBJ1-3, is DSGVTQTPKHLITATGQRVTLRCSPRSGDLSVYWYQQSLDQGLQFLIQYYNGEERAKGNILERFSAQQFPDLHSELNLSSLELGDSALYFCASSLNPTGASGNTIYFGEGSWLTVV.

The chain combines TRBV6-4 with TRBJ2-1, with 12 bases matching TRBD2. J was trimmed by 10 bases and V by 6 bases; bases with no gene match: 10. Looked up from germline, CDR1 is MRHNA and CDR2 is SNTAGT. CDR3 size: 15 residues. CDR3 coding DNA: TGTGCCAGCAGCCCACTGACTAGCGGGAGCCACGAGCAGTTCTTC. Amino acid sequence: CASSPLTSGSHEQFF.

This sequence joins TRBV5-1 and TRBJ2-7, with 9 bases matching TRBD1. Germline V CDR1 and CDR2: SGHRS, YFSETQ. The V gene end was trimmed by 5 bases and the J gene end by 2 bases; junction bases not matched to a gene: 5. The CDR3 contains 14 residues. The CDR3 loop reads CASRQRQGAYEQYF. The CDR3, as DNA: TGCGCCAGCAGGCAGAGACAGGGGGCCTACGAGCAGTACTTC.

V and J are TRBV28 and TRBJ2-1, with 8 bases matching TRBD2. The V gene end was trimmed by 3 bases and the J gene end by 6 bases; junction bases not matched to a gene: 7. Looked up from germline, CDR1 is MDHEN and CDR2 is SYDVKM. This CDR3 contains 15 residues. The CDR3: CASSLTGGRFNEQFF. CDR3 nucleotides: TGTGCCAGCAGTTTGACGGGAGGGAGATTCAATGAGCAGTTCTTC.

This clone was seen more than once but under ten times. The chain joins TRBV7-9 to TRBJ1-1; perhaps TRBD1 as D (5 bases). The CDR3 extends over 15 amino acids. Trimming took off 0 bases at V and 4 bases at J, with 12 bases between the two ends. Per germline, CDR1 SEHNR and CDR2 FQNEAQ (reference sequence). CDR3 residues: CASSLAQQGTTEAFF. CDR3 nucleotides: TGTGCCAGCAGCTTAGCACAGCAGGGAACCACTGAAGCTTTCTTT.

The genes are TRBV4-2 and TRBJ2-5; 10 positions agree with TRBD2. Trimming at V came to 0 bases and at J to 3 bases, leaving 10 bases not matched to a gene. The germline CDR1 and CDR2 sequences are LGHNA and YNFKEQ. The CDR3 is 18 amino acids. CDR3 residues: CASSQDPSGGRGKETQYF. The CDR3 bases are TGTGCCAGCAGCCAAGACCCTAGCGGGGGCCGGGGGAAAGAGACCCAGTACTTC.

This rearrangement joins TRBV2 to TRBJ2-6, with TRBD2 matching over 14 bases. This CDR3 is 16 amino acids long. Looked up from germline, CDR1 is SNHLY and CDR2 is FYNNEI. Losses at the gene ends were 8 bases for V and 2 bases for J; bases not matched to a gene: 2. CDR3 bases: TGTGCCAGCGCGACTAGCGGGAGGGCTGGGGCCAACGTCCTGACTTTC. This encodes CASATSGRAGANVLTF. The whole variable domain, filled in from reference TRBV2 and TRBJ2-6, reads EPEVTQTPSHQVTQMGQEVILRCVPISNHLYFYWYRQILGQKVEFLVSFYNNEISEKSEIFDDQFSVERPDGSNFTLKIRSTKLEDSAMYFCASATSGRAGANVLTFGAGSRLTVL.

The V and J genes are TRBV9 and TRBJ1-6; weak D call: TRBD1 (6 bases). V lost 0 bases and J lost 6, with 13 bases in between. Germline V gene sequence: CDR1 SGDLS, CDR2 YYNGEE. This CDR3 region has 16 residues. The CDR3 DNA reads TGTGCCAGCAGCGTAGCTGTGGGACAATCTAATTCACCCCTCCACTTT. Translation: CASSVAVGQSNSPLHF.

The rearrangement joins TRBV11-2 to TRBJ1-1; a possible D gene is TRBD1 (5 bases). CDR3 length: 14 amino acids. Germline V gives CDR1 SGHAT, CDR2 FQNNGV. Trimming cost V 0 bases and J 4 bases, with 9 bases left between them. The CDR3 DNA reads as TGTGCCAGCAGCTTAGAACGGACAAGCACTGAAGCTTTCTTT. This encodes CASSLERTSTEAFF.

The rearrangement links TRBV18 to TRBJ2-5; unclear D gene. The germline V gene has CDR1 KGHSH and CDR2 LQKENI. With 6 bases removed from V and 1 base from J, the gap between germline ends came to 9 bases. The CDR3 is 13 amino acids. CDR3 nucleotide sequence: TGTGCCAGCTCGCCGAGAGGCCAAGAGACCCAGTACTTC. Translating it yields CASSPRGQETQYF.

The rearrangement uses TRBV18 and TRBJ1-5; 10 bases agree with TRBD1. V was clipped by 6 bases and J by 6 bases; unmatched bases: 5. The CDR3 totals 14 residues. Per the germline V gene, CDR1 is KGHSH and CDR2 is LQKENI. For the CDR3, the DNA is TGTGCCAGCTCGCCGACAGGGGGCGTTCAGCCCCAGCATTTT. This codes for CASSPTGGVQPQHF.

CDR3 sequence (DNA): TGTGCCAGCAGTTACGGGACAGGGCAAAATTCACCCCTCCACTTT. Translating gives CASSYGTGQNSPLHF. The V and J genes are TRBV28 and TRBJ1-6; 9 positions match TRBD1. This CDR3 comprises 15 residues. V lost 4 bases, J lost 7 bases, and 5 bases stayed unmatched. Germline CDR1 MDHEN, CDR2 SYDVKM.

This clone was counted once. J is TRBJ2-3 and V is TRBV6-1, with 15 bases identical to TRBD2. CDR1 is MNHNS and CDR2 is SASEGT in the germline V gene. CDR3 length: 19 amino acids. V lost 4 bases to trimming and J lost 4 bases; unmatched junction nucleotides: 12. CDR3 region: CASSAAGLAGGLVADTQYF. In DNA form, the CDR3 reads TGTGCCAGCAGTGCCGCAGGACTAGCGGGGGGGCTAGTCGCAGATACGCAGTATTTT.